This T cell receptor (beta chain) was sequenced during a study of blood T cells in healthy people across ages. The V end was cut by 0 bases, the J end by 6 bases, with 12 bases between. Germline loops: CDR1 DFQATT, CDR2 SNEGSKA (reference sequence). The CDR3 contains 13 residues. Alongside a J-beta primer mix, a sample-barcoded 5' primer served in a second PCR lasting roughly 7 to 11 cycles. MiXCR was run by TCRdb on the 5' RACE reads, yielding one entry per CDR3 protein. In the table there are some 900,000 distinct CDR3 sequences, around 48% of which are singletons. The sequence was obtained from a man aged 25-45 years in good health. The V call is TRBV20-1, the J call TRBJ2-7; D gene ambiguous. Sequenced: blood. This CDR3 reads CSARDLGKREQYF. The CDR3 nucleotides read TGCAGTGCTAGAGATCTAGGGAAACGCGAGCAGTACTTC.